This TCR beta chain appears in the sequencing data of a study of blood T cells in healthy people across ages. Turning to the study itself: For every two T cells, template switching captured about one barcoded beta molecule.

Researchers report isolating at least 6.5 million PBMCs per sample. With regard to this clonotype: Its antigen is not known.

General observations from the study: Shifts in expanded clonotypes may have been confounded by donor CMV status, which was unknown.

Through a sample-barcoded 5' primer and a J-beta primer mix, a second PCR was run for roughly 6 to 11 cycles. Any given sample supplied a minimum of 2.5 million CDR3-containing paired-end reads. Via MiXCR, TCRdb re-called the 5' RACE reads, giving one row per CDR3 protein. The top ten clones hold about 20% of a sample with almost 800,000 distinct CDR3 sequences, nearly 60% of them seen once. CDR3 length: 14 amino acids. In germline, CDR1 is LGHDT, CDR2 YNNKEL (reference sequence). Trimming removed 8 bases from V and 4 bases from J, with 18 bases in between. The chain recombines TRBV3-1 with TRBJ2-7, with D perhaps TRBD2 (6 bases). The receptor comes from a man aged 25 to 40 in good health. What was sequenced was blood. Here the CDR3 reads CASWGSAGLYEQYF. In DNA, the CDR3 is TGTGCCAGCTGGGGGTCCGCGGGACTTTACGAGCAGTACTTC.